A selection of T cell receptor beta chains follows, all from one sample in a study of cytomegalovirus exposure and HLA in healthy donors. Here immunoSEQ multiplex PCR was the method, and the copy in TCRdb shows in-frame clones only, minus some. Of roughly 200,000 clones in the sample, roughly 85% are singletons; the top ten hold approximately 4.7%. The material sequenced was PBMCs. The receptors come from a woman in her 30s in good health and CMV-seropositive. Each CDR3 is given with its conserved first and last residue. D genes are given only for firm matches. Size is omitted from some rows. Given values are once, few, many or a class for expanded clones.

size: NA; V: TRBV15; J: TRBJ2-5; D: TRBD1; CDR3: CATSRLTGVAQTQYF; DNA: TGTGCCACCAGCAGACTAACAGGGGTAGCTCAGACCCAGTACTTC
size: NA; V: TRBV18; J: TRBJ1-1; D: TRBD1; CDR3: CASSEGANTEAFF; DNA: TGTGCCAGCTCAGAGGGGGCAAACACTGAAGCTTTCTTT
size: NA; V: TRBV27; J: TRBJ1-2; D: NA; CDR3: CAVRRGDQGGGYTF; DNA: TGTGCCGTTAGGCGCGGGGATCAGGGTGGCGGCTACACCTTC
size: once; V: TRBV5-8; J: TRBJ1-2; D: NA; CDR3: CASSREGGYGYTF; DNA: TGTGCCAGCAGCCGGGAAGGGGGCTATGGCTACACCTTC
size: few; V: TRBV7-9; J: TRBJ2-1; D: TRBD2; CDR3: CASSLVALAGADEQFF; DNA: TGTGCCAGCAGCTTAGTAGCACTAGCGGGAGCGGATGAGCAGTTCTTC
size: NA; V: TRBV6-1; J: TRBJ1-6; D: TRBD1; CDR3: CASSDQTGDYSPLHF; DNA: TGTGCCAGCAGTGATCAGACAGGGGACTATTCACCCCTCCACTTT
size: NA; V: TRBV6-5; J: TRBJ2-3; D: NA; CDR3: CASRGQGLDTQYF; DNA: TGTGCCAGCAGGGGGCAGGGCTTGGATACGCAGTATTTT
size: few; V: TRBV14; J: TRBJ1-4; D: NA; CDR3: CASSDFRPDNEKLFF; DNA: TGTGCCAGCAGTGACTTTCGGCCTGATAATGAAAAACTGTTTTTT
size: few; V: TRBV7-9; J: TRBJ1-2; D: TRBD1; CDR3: CASTTGTDAYGYTF; DNA: TGTGCCAGCACCACAGGGACAGACGCTTATGGCTACACCTTC
size: few; V: TRBV19; J: TRBJ1-2; D: NA; CDR3: CASSVNGNYGYTF; DNA: TGTGCCAGTAGTGTCAACGGGAACTATGGCTACACCTTC
size: NA; V: TRBV30; J: TRBJ1-2; D: TRBD1; CDR3: CAFQGAGGYTF; DNA: TGTGCCTTCCAGGGGGCCGGTGGCTACACCTTC
size: NA; V: TRBV7-2; J: TRBJ2-7; D: TRBD2; CDR3: CASRRTSGGYEQYF; DNA: TGTGCCAGCAGAAGGACTAGCGGGGGATACGAGCAGTACTTC
size: NA; V: TRBV11-2; J: TRBJ1-1; D: NA; CDR3: CASSLEGDTMNTEAFF; DNA: TGTGCCAGCAGCTTAGAGGGGGACACAATGAACACTGAAGCTTTCTTT
size: NA; V: TRBV6-5; J: TRBJ1-1; D: NA; CDR3: CASSRGPTEAFF; DNA: TGTGCCAGCAGCCGGGGTCCCACTGAAGCTTTCTTT
size: NA; V: TRBV18; J: TRBJ2-1; D: TRBD1; CDR3: CASSTEQGALGNEQFF; DNA: TGTGCCAGCTCAACAGAACAGGGGGCGCTTGGAAATGAGCAGTTCTTC
size: NA; V: TRBV30; J: TRBJ1-1; D: NA; CDR3: CAWSVLLDSHGRGNTEAFF; DNA: TGTGCCTGGAGTGTCCTATTAGACAGTCACGGGCGGGGGAACACTGAAGCTTTCTTT